This T cell receptor beta chain was captured in a study of OX40 agonist ivuxolimab in advanced cancers. Patients were ineligible given autoimmune disease history or systemic immunosuppression. Using immunoSEQ multiplex PCR, the repertoire was profiled, and TCRdb retains in-frame clones only, with some absent. The sample lists over 85,000 clones; around 88% were seen once. V dropped 10 bases and J dropped 1; count of bases not matched to a gene: 6. Germline CDR1 MNHEY, CDR2 SVGAGI. The CDR3 has 15 amino acids. The gene calls are TRBV6-5 and TRBJ2-6; 8 bases map to TRBD1. This clonotype was obtained from an adult with an advanced solid tumor such as melanoma, head and neck, liver or kidney cancer. This specimen consisted of CD4+ or CD8+ T cells sorted from blood, obtained in a trial of the OX40 agonist ivuxolimab. DNA of the CDR3: TGTGCCACGTCAGGGGGCGAATCTGGGGCCAACGTCCTGACTTTC. Translated: CATSGGESGANVLTF.